This T cell receptor (beta chain) is drawn from a study of blood T cell repertoires in COVID-19 (dated by TCRdb to about 2020). As for the study more broadly: The collaborator samples originated in the United States, Italy and Spain and spanned the acute and convalescent phases of COVID-19. Where available, HLA class I and class II types were obtained from metadata supplied by the sample provider rather than from assay-based typing. The sample metadata nearly always contained a de-identified subject ID, COVID-19 status, age in years and sex. The material from the prospective study consisted of cDNA or gDNA derived from T cells, B-cell-depleted T cells, or PBMCs. Samples came from the ongoing ImmuneRACE study (first 160 participants) plus 1,254 subjects from 6 global collaborators. The repertoires were released in a freely available public database meant as a resource for research on the immune response to SARS-CoV-2. Subjects who had been exposed to COVID-19, were actively infected with it, or had recovered from it provided the deeply sampled blood TCRbeta repertoires that made up the dataset. The paper as a whole reports these results and caveats: The quantity of clinical and demographic metadata differed by source and by participant and was supplied without curation.

Regarding this clone: Its antigen specificity is not known. Qualities for individual bases were not recorded, and no much larger clone is one base off.

Here V drops 4 bases and J drops 0 bases, and the junction holds 17 bases not matched to any gene. Inclusive of the bounding cysteine and phenylalanine, the CDR3 is 19 residues long. The kept DNA is CDR3 alone, 57 bases in frame from the first base. TCRbeta CDR3 regions were amplified from genomic DNA using the immunoSEQ Assay, a bias-controlled multiplex PCR. In the original analysis: The number of nucleated cells in each sample was estimated by amplification of reference gene primers within the assay. Sequence reads were collapsed and filtered to measure the absolute abundance of every unique TCRbeta CDR3 rearrangement. Productive Simpson clonality was computed per sample as the square root of Simpson's diversity index over productive rearrangements. Entries here come from immuneACCESS through TCRdb and include only in-frame sequences with V and J called. Some clones fail to appear in such tables; in the studies checked, an unresolved V gene covers under half of the shortfall, and the cause of the remainder is unknown. D and trimming were read from the DNA, whereas the V and J calls and clone size are those reported in that table. The sample contains 150,000 to 180,000 clones, 91% of them found a single time. Clones ranked in the top ten supply around 0.55% of the sample.

Whole blood was collected in K2EDTA tubes by collaborating institutions according to the institutions' own protocols. For TCRbeta analysis, collaborators shipped samples as frozen whole blood, isolated PBMCs, or DNA extracted from either of those sample types. The chain uses TRBV5-3 and TRBJ2-3; TRBD1 lines up with 7 middle nucleotides. TRBV5-3 is given ORF status, its function remaining uncertain. Material: peripheral blood. The receptor comes from a man aged 45-60 years with acute or convalescent COVID-19. The DNA reads as follows: TGTGCCAGAAGCGGCGATAGCCTATACAGGGGTGAAAGCACAGATACGCAGTATTTT. Its translation reads: CARSGDSLYRGESTDTQYF.